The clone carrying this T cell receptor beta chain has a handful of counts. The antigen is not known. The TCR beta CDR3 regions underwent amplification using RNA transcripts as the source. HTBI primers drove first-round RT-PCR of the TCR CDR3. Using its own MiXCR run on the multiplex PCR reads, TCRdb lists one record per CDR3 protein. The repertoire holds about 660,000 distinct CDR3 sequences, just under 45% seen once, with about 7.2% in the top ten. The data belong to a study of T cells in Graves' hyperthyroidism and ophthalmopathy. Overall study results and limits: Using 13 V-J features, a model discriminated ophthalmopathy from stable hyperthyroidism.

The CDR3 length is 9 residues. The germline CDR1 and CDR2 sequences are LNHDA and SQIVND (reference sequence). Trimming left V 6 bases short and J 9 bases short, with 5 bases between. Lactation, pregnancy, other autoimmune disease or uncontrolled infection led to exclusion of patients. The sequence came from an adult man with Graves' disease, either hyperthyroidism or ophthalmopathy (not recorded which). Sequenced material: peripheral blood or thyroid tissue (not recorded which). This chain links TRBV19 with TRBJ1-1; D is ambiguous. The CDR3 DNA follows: TGTGCCAGTAGCAAGAAAGCTTTCTTT. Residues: CASSKKAFF. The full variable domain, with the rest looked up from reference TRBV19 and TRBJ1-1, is DGGITQSPKYLFRKEGQNVTLSCEQNLNHDAMYWYRQDPGQGLRLIYYSQIVNDFQKGDIAEGYSVSREKKESFPLTVTSAQKNPTAFYLCASSKKAFFGQGTRLTVV.